These T cell receptor beta chains were read from a single sample in a study of OX40 agonist ivuxolimab in advanced cancers. The data were produced by immunoSEQ multiplex PCR, yet TCRdb's version contains in-frame clones alone and is incomplete. The sample lists 85,000 to 100,000 clones, around 90% seen once, with roughly 0.77% in the top ten. Specimen: CD4+ or CD8+ T cells sorted from blood, collected in a trial of the OX40 agonist ivuxolimab. These receptors all stem from an adult with an advanced solid tumor such as melanoma, head and neck, liver or kidney cancer. Both conserved end residues are part of each CDR3. D genes are given only for firm matches. Only some rows state a clone size, as once, few, many or a class for expanded clones.

clone_size	v_call	d_call	j_call	cdr3_nt	cdr3_aa
.	TRBV2	.	TRBJ2-6	TGTGCCAGCGAATTTGCTGGGGCCAACGTCCTGACTTTC	CASEFAGANVLTF
.	TRBV7-6	.	TRBJ2-5	TGTGCCAGCAGCCCTACGCACAACGTAGAGACCCAGTACTTC	CASSPTHNVETQYF
.	TRBV5-4	.	TRBJ2-7	TGTGCCAGCAGCTCCATACACACCTACGAGCAGTACTTC	CASSSIHTYEQYF
.	TRBV5-1	TRBD2	TRBJ2-3	TGCGCCAGCAGCTTACTAGCGGGGGATAACACAGATACGCAGTATTTT	CASSLLAGDNTDTQYF
.	TRBV5-4	TRBD1	TRBJ2-7	TGTGCCAGCAGCCCACCGGGACAGGGTAACGACGAGCAGTACTTC	CASSPPGQGNDEQYF
.	TRBV7-2	TRBD2	TRBJ2-3	TGTGCCAGCAGCTTACTAACTAGCGGGGGGGCAAGCACAGATACGCAGTATTTT	CASSLLTSGGASTDTQYF
.	TRBV5-6	.	TRBJ1-6	TGTGCCAGCAGCTCACTGGGGTATGGGGGAAATAATTCACCCCTCCACTTT	CASSSLGYGGNNSPLHF
.	TRBV6-6	.	TRBJ2-7	TGTGCCAGCAGCCATCCACAGGGCTTCCACGAGCAGTACTTC	CASSHPQGFHEQYF
.	TRBV10-3	.	TRBJ1-4	TGTGCCATCAGTGGGGGGGGACATGATAATGAAAAACTGTTTTTT	CAISGGGHDNEKLFF
.	TRBV9	TRBD2	TRBJ2-7	TGTGCCAGCAGCCAAGGGGGACTAGCTTCCTACGAGCAGTACTTC	CASSQGGLASYEQYF
.	TRBV21-1	.	TRBJ2-3	TGTGCCAGCAGCCTCCGGGGAGGGGCGATTACAGATACGCAGTATTTT	CASSLRGGAITDTQYF
.	TRBV27	TRBD2	TRBJ2-2	TGTGCCAGCAGGCAAGGGACTAGCGGGATCGCGAACACCGGGGAGCTGTTTTTT	CASRQGTSGIANTGELFF
.	TRBV28	TRBD2	TRBJ2-7	TGTGCCAGCAGTCTAGGGACTAGCCGCGCCGAGCAGTACTTC	CASSLGTSRAEQYF
.	TRBV18	TRBD1	TRBJ1-5	TGTGCCAGCTCACCTGGACAGGATCAGCCCCAGCATTTT	CASSPGQDQPQHF
.	TRBV19	.	TRBJ1-1	TGTGCCAGTAGTATCTCCGCGGTAATGAACACTGAAGCTTTCTTT	CASSISAVMNTEAFF
.	TRBV30	.	TRBJ1-4	TGTGCCTGGAGTGTCCGCCGAGGAACTAATGAAAAACTGTTTTTT	CAWSVRRGTNEKLFF
.	TRBV15	.	TRBJ1-5	TGTGCCACCTCGGTGGGGATGGGCAATCAGCCCCAGCATTTT	CATSVGMGNQPQHF
few	TRBV6-5	.	TRBJ2-2	TGTGCCAGCAGTTACTCAGCGATGGTGAGGAGCGGGGAGCTGTTTTTT	CASSYSAMVRSGELFF
.	TRBV20-1	.	TRBJ2-7	TGCAGTGCTAGCTCCTACGAGCAGTACTTC	CSASSYEQYF
.	TRBV7-9	.	TRBJ2-2	TGTGCCGGCACGACCGGGCCCTTTAACACCGGGGAGCTGTTTTTT	CAGTTGPFNTGELFF
.	TRBV6-4	.	TRBJ2-4	TGTGCCAGCAGTGACTGTAGCGGCTATAGGAACATTCAGTACTTC	CASSDCSGYRNIQYF
once	TRBV6-6	TRBD1	TRBJ1-2	TGTGCCAGCAGTTACGGACAGGGAAATAACTATGGCTACACCTTC	CASSYGQGNNYGYTF
.	TRBV6-5	.	TRBJ2-7	TGTGCCAGCAGTTACGGGGGGGGCCTCTACGAGCAGTACTTC	CASSYGGGLYEQYF
.	TRBV11-1	.	TRBJ1-1	TGTGCCAGCAGTAAGGACCCTCAGGCACCTGAAGCTTTCTTT	CASSKDPQAPEAFF
.	TRBV28	TRBD1	TRBJ2-7	TGTGCCAGCAGATACAGGACAGGGTACGAGCAGTACTTC	CASRYRTGYEQYF
.	TRBV18	.	TRBJ1-2	TGTGCCAGCTCACCACCTCAGGGGTCCCACTATGGCTACACCTTC	CASSPPQGSHYGYTF
.	TRBV18	.	TRBJ1-2	TGTGCCAGCTCACTCACAGATAACTATGGCTACACCTTC	CASSLTDNYGYTF
.	TRBV19	.	TRBJ1-6	TGTGCCAGTAGTATAGAGTTCGGGAATTCACCCCTCCACTTT	CASSIEFGNSPLHF
.	TRBV11-3	.	TRBJ1-1	TGTGCCAGCAGCTTAGACCCCAGACAGCAAAACACTGAAGCTTTCTTT	CASSLDPRQQNTEAFF
.	TRBV5-1	.	TRBJ2-5	TGCGCCAGCAGCTTGGAATGGGGGAGAGAGACCCAGTACTTC	CASSLEWGRETQYF
.	TRBV30	.	TRBJ2-1	TGTGCCTGGACCTCTCTCGTACCCTACAATGAGCAGTTCTTC	CAWTSLVPYNEQFF
.	TRBV29-1	.	TRBJ2-5	TGCAGCGTTGAAGAAACCTTCCAAGAGACCCAGTACTTC	CSVEETFQETQYF
.	TRBV6-5	.	TRBJ2-7	TGTGCCAGCAGCCGTTCCGACGAGCAGTACTTC	CASSRSDEQYF
once	TRBV6-6	.	TRBJ2-4	TGTGCCAGCAGTTACTTGACAGGAGATACCAAAAACATTCAGTACTTC	CASSYLTGDTKNIQYF
.	TRBV28	.	TRBJ1-5	TGTGCCAGCACCTTCGGCGTTTATAGCAATCAGCCCCAGCATTTT	CASTFGVYSNQPQHF
.	TRBV2	TRBD2	TRBJ2-3	TGTGCCAGCAGTGAAGTTAGCGGGGCCGGGGGGGATACGCAGTATTTT	CASSEVSGAGGDTQYF
.	TRBV10-3	.	TRBJ1-2	TGTGCCATCACACAGGGATATGGCTACACCTTC	CAITQGYGYTF
.	TRBV7-2	.	TRBJ1-2	TGTGCCAGCAGCTTAGCTGGCACTTCTAACTATGGCTACACCTTC	CASSLAGTSNYGYTF
.	TRBV7-2	.	TRBJ1-2	TGTGCCAGCAGCCTCGCCCAGGACTATGGCTACACCTTC	CASSLAQDYGYTF
.	TRBV19	TRBD2	TRBJ2-3	TGTGCCAGTAGTCGCCGCTCTAGCGGGGGTACAGATACGCAGTATTTT	CASSRRSSGGTDTQYF
.	TRBV5-1	TRBD2	TRBJ2-7	TGCGCCACCCGAAGCGGGGTAGTCGCCTACGAGCAGTACTTC	CATRSGVVAYEQYF
.	TRBV11-2	.	TRBJ1-4	TGTGCCAGCAGCTTAAAGCGGCAGCTGGATGAAAAACTGTTTTTT	CASSLKRQLDEKLFF
.	TRBV2	TRBD2	TRBJ2-5	TGTGCCAGCAGTTCTAGCGGGGGGCCCGTAGGTGAGACCCAGTACTTC	CASSSSGGPVGETQYF
.	TRBV2	TRBD1	TRBJ2-5	TGTGCCAGCAGTGAACAGGGGGAAGGGCAAGAGACCCAGTACTTC	CASSEQGEGQETQYF
.	TRBV10-3	TRBD1	TRBJ2-7	TGTGCCATCAGTGCGTCTTCGGGACAGGGGAACTCCTACGAGCAGTACTTC	CAISASSGQGNSYEQYF
once	TRBV7-2	.	TRBJ1-5	TGTGCCAGCAGCTTATATGGACAAAGCAATCAGCCCCAGCATTTT	CASSLYGQSNQPQHF
.	TRBV7-6	.	TRBJ1-1	TGTGCCAGCAGCTTAGCTAGCGGGGGGGGTGAAGCTTTCTTT	CASSLASGGGEAFF
.	TRBV7-2	.	TRBJ1-5	TGTGCCAGCAGCCCTCGGGATCTGAATCAGCCCCAGCATTTT	CASSPRDLNQPQHF
.	TRBV27	TRBD2	TRBJ2-5	TGTGCCAGCAGTCAGCGGGGGTCTCAAGAGACCCAGTACTTC	CASSQRGSQETQYF
.	TRBV4-2	TRBD2	TRBJ2-1	TGTGCCAGCAGCCTAGCGGGGGCCTCAGGGAATGAGCAGTTCTTC	CASSLAGASGNEQFF
once	TRBV6-1	.	TRBJ1-4	TGTGCCAGCAGTGAACACAGGGAGGGGAAACTGTTTTTT	CASSEHREGKLFF
.	TRBV30	.	TRBJ2-5	TGTGCCTGGAGGGTCGGGGGTGGAGAGACCCAGTACTTC	CAWRVGGGETQYF
.	TRBV7-8	TRBD2	TRBJ2-7	TGTGCCAGCAGCTTCCGGCCAGGTGGGGGGGAACACGAGCAGTACTTC	CASSFRPGGGEHEQYF